These 31 T cell receptor beta chains share one sample of origin, sequenced in a study of a mutant IDH1 vaccine in newly diagnosed glioma. What these receptors recognize is not known. Documented time point: week 47, end of study. Doses comprised 300 ug of mutant IDH1 20-mer peptide each, plus topical imiquimod. Sequencing used immunoSEQ multiplex PCR; TCRdb keeps in-frame clones, though not all of them. The data hold roughly 22,000 clones, with about 80% observed a single time. The sample was PBMCs, taken from a glioma patient whose treatment included an IDH1 peptide vaccine. Receptors originate from a man between 40 and 49 years old with glioma. Some clones in this sample may be carry-over from other donors' samples.

V gene TRBV18 combines with J gene TRBJ2-7; D may be TRBD1 (6 bases). The CDR3 is 14 residues long. The V gene's germline CDR1 is KGHSH and CDR2 LQKENI. V was pared by 4 bases and J by 0 bases, with 10 bases between. This chain's CDR3 is CASSLRDTSYEQYF. The CDR3 bases are TGTGCCAGCTCACTACGGGACACCTCCTACGAGCAGTACTTC.

The CDR3, as DNA: TGCAGCGTTGACGGCCCGGGACAGGGCCCCGGGGGGGGCTACACCTTC. It codes for CSVDGPGQGPGGGYTF. The genes are TRBV29-1 and TRBJ1-2; TRBD1 aligns across 9 bases. This CDR3 contains 16 residues. Trimming removed 3 bases from V and 8 bases from J; junction bases left unmatched: 16. Looked up from germline, CDR1 is SQVTM and CDR2 is ANQGSEA.

The chain uses TRBV5-1 and TRBJ1-1; D call uncertain. The germline V gene encodes CDR1 SGHRS and CDR2 YFSETQ. The germline V and J ends were trimmed by 1 base and 2 bases, with 12 bases remaining between them. The CDR3 runs to 15 residues. The CDR3 sequence: CASSLTTVFNTEAFF. The CDR3 nucleotides read TGCGCCAGCAGCTTGACTACAGTTTTCAACACTGAAGCTTTCTTT.

This clone was counted a single time. The gene calls are TRBV29-1 and TRBJ1-2; D possibly corresponds to TRBD1 (6 bases). Germline CDR1 and CDR2: SQVTM and ANQGSEA. Trimming took off 3 bases at V and 4 bases at J, with 15 bases between the two ends. This CDR3 is 14 amino acids long. CDR3 bases: TGCAGCGTTGATGCGTCAGGGGCCGTCTATGGCTACACCTTC. Its protein is CSVDASGAVYGYTF.

This chain links TRBV4-2 with TRBJ2-3; 9 bases map to TRBD1. Germline lookup yields CDR1 LGHNA and CDR2 YNFKEQ. The CDR3 length is 16 residues. J gave up 0 bases and V 0 bases, and 1 base lay outside the gene matches. CDR3 DNA sequence: TGTGCCAGCAGCCAAGAAGACAGGGGGAGCACAGATACGCAGTATTTT. This codes for CASSQEDRGSTDTQYF.

This clone was found a few times. The genes are TRBV18 and TRBJ1-1, with D possibly TRBD1 on 6 matching bases. Germline V gives CDR1 KGHSH, CDR2 LQKENI. This CDR3 has 15 residues. V was pared by 1 base and J by 4 bases, with 13 bases between. The CDR3 bases are TGTGCCAGCTCACCACTTCTGGGAGGGGGCACTGAAGCTTTCTTT. Translated: CASSPLLGGGTEAFF.

The chain is built from TRBV30 and TRBJ1-3; 10 nucleotides match TRBD1. J gave up 0 bases and V 0 bases, and 5 bases lay outside the gene matches. The CDR3 runs to 17 residues. CDR1 is GTSNPN and CDR2 is SVGIG in the germline V gene (reference sequence). The CDR3 region is CAWSVIGTGVSGNTIYF. The CDR3 DNA follows: TGTGCCTGGAGTGTAATAGGGACAGGGGTCTCTGGAAACACCATATATTTT.

The chain is built from TRBV10-3 and TRBJ2-1, with 7 bases lining up with TRBD2. J was trimmed by 4 bases and V by 2 bases; bases with no gene match: 2. CDR3 length: 14 residues. CDR1 is ENHRY, CDR2 SYGVKD, per germline. The CDR3 DNA reads TGTGCCATCAGTGAGGTGGGGGGGTACAATGAGCAGTTCTTC. Amino acid sequence: CAISEVGGYNEQFF.

The rearrangement joins TRBV28 to TRBJ2-1, with D hard to call. The V end was cut by 10 bases, the J end by 2 bases, with 15 bases between. Per germline, CDR1 MDHEN and CDR2 SYDVKM. The CDR3 totals 14 residues. CDR3 coding DNA: TGTGCCACCTCAAGGGTGGCTACCTACAATGAGCAGTTCTTC. It specifies CATSRVATYNEQFF.

V is TRBV6-5 and J is TRBJ1-4; D may be TRBD1 (6 bases). The CDR3 length is 15 residues. The germline gives CDR1 MNHEY, CDR2 SVGAGI. Deletions cut 7 bases from V and 5 bases from J, with 17 bases between. CDR3 DNA sequence: TGTGCCAGCAAAGGGGGGGGGCAGCTAAATGAAAAACTGTTTTTT. Its translation: CASKGGGQLNEKLFF.

V usage is TRBV29-1 and J usage is TRBJ2-3; no clear D. The CDR3 loop spans 16 amino acids. The germline V gene has CDR1 SQVTM and CDR2 ANQGSEA. Trimming removed 2 bases at V and 4 bases at J, with 19 bases between. CDR3: CSVEPAEGIPADTQYF. The DNA for the CDR3 is TGCAGCGTTGAACCGGCAGAAGGGATCCCTGCAGATACGCAGTATTTT.

The chain employs TRBV6-5 and TRBJ1-3; no clear D. The germline V gene encodes CDR1 MNHEY and CDR2 SVGAGI. V was cut by 6 bases and J by 2 bases, with 14 bases left in between. This CDR3 is built from 15 residues. The CDR3 spells CASSVKGLAGNTIYF. The CDR3 DNA sequence: TGTGCCAGCAGCGTTAAAGGGCTGGCTGGAAACACCATATATTTT.

The chain joins TRBV11-2 to TRBJ1-4; 9 bases are a match to TRBD1. The CDR3 is 15 residues long. Trimming took 3 bases from V and 1 from J; bases not matched to a gene: 0. The germline V gene has CDR1 SGHAT and CDR2 FQNNGV. The CDR3 spells CASSLTGGTNEKLFF. The CDR3, as DNA: TGTGCCAGCAGCTTGACAGGGGGAACTAATGAAAAACTGTTTTTT.

V gene TRBV6-5 combines with J gene TRBJ1-1, with D possibly being TRBD1 (5 bases). V was shortened by 6 bases and J by 11 bases, with 22 bases between the two germline ends. Germline values: CDR1 MNHEY, CDR2 SVGAGI. This CDR3 comprises 14 residues. In nucleotides, the CDR3 is TGTGCCAGCAGACCCGACCTGTGGCAGGGAGATGCTTTCTTT. Translating gives CASRPDLWQGDAFF.

The chain employs TRBV25-1 and TRBJ1-2, with unresolved D. CDR1 and CDR2 from the germline V gene are MGHDK and SYGVNS. Between the trimmed V and J ends, which lost 7 bases and 2 bases, there was a span of 8 bases. The CDR3 spans 12 residues. DNA of the CDR3: TGTGCCAGCACCGACCCAAACTATGGCTACACCTTC. It yields the protein CASTDPNYGYTF.

The gene calls are TRBV5-5 and TRBJ2-2; unclear D gene. Per germline, CDR1 SGHKS and CDR2 YYEKEE (reference sequence). V was trimmed by 7 bases and J by 1 base, leaving 11 bases between them. The CDR3 spans 14 residues. Here the CDR3 reads CASFRTGNTGELFF. CDR3 sequence (DNA): TGTGCCAGCTTCCGAACGGGGAACACCGGGGAGCTGTTTTTT. The full variable domain, in which reference TRBV5-5 and TRBJ2-2 provide the parts outside the CDR3, is DAGVTQSPTHLIKTRGQQVTLRCSPISGHKSVSWYQQVLGQGPQFIFQYYEKEERGRGNFPDRFSARQFPNYSSELNVNALLLGDSALYLCASFRTGNTGELFFGEGSRLTVL.

The chain joins TRBV28 to TRBJ1-3, with 8 bases lining up with TRBD1. V lost 5 bases to trimming and J lost 4 bases; unmatched junction nucleotides: 4. CDR1 is MDHEN, CDR2 SYDVKM, per germline. CDR3 length: 14 residues. CDR3 protein: CASSPTGAGNTIYF. CDR3 coding DNA: TGTGCCAGCAGTCCGACAGGGGCCGGAAACACCATATATTTT.

The chain has TRBV28 and TRBJ2-5; the D is unclear. V lost 5 bases, J lost 5 bases, and 15 bases lay in between. Per the germline V gene, CDR1 is MDHEN and CDR2 is SYDVKM. The CDR3 has 14 residues. The CDR3 DNA follows: TGTGCCAGCAGTCGACGTGGAGTCCCCGAGACCCAGTACTTC. It yields the protein CASSRRGVPETQYF.

V and J are TRBV7-2 and TRBJ2-1; TRBD1 matches at 9 bases. V was clipped by 0 bases and J by 2 bases; unmatched bases: 2. The CDR3 extends over 16 amino acids. Germline V gives CDR1 SGHTA, CDR2 FQGNSA. The CDR3 DNA reads TGTGCCAGCAGCTTAGCACAGGGGGCTACCTACAATGAGCAGTTCTTC. The encoded protein is CASSLAQGATYNEQFF.

V and J are TRBV30 and TRBJ1-3; D is ambiguous. Germline assignment: CDR1 GTSNPN and CDR2 SVGIG (reference sequence). This CDR3 is 12 amino acids long. With 4 bases removed from V and 4 bases from J, the gap between germline ends came to 8 bases. The CDR3: CAWTAQGNTIYF. In nucleotides, the CDR3 is TGTGCCTGGACCGCACAGGGAAACACCATATATTTT.

The chain combines TRBV2 with TRBJ2-1, with 10 bases aligning to TRBD2. The ends lost 1 base at V and 7 bases at J; junction bases unmatched: 7. The CDR3 loop spans 16 amino acids. Germline V gives CDR1 SNHLY, CDR2 FYNNEI. The CDR3 is CASSEDTSGNLNEQFF. The CDR3 DNA follows: TGTGCCAGCAGTGAAGACACTAGCGGGAACTTAAATGAGCAGTTCTTC.

The rearrangement joins TRBV10-1 to TRBJ2-5; weak D call: TRBD2 (5 bases). Germline V CDR1 and CDR2: WNHNN, SYGVQD (reference sequence). V was shortened by 0 bases and J by 1 base, with 15 bases between the two germline ends. This CDR3 has 17 amino acids. This CDR3 reads CASSESGPPEVQETQYF. CDR3 nucleotides: TGCGCCAGCAGTGAGTCCGGGCCCCCGGAGGTCCAAGAGACCCAGTACTTC.

The V gene is TRBV6-1, the J gene TRBJ1-2, with 8 bases aligning to TRBD1. Germline V gives CDR1 MNHNS, CDR2 SASEGT. The V segment lost 5 bases and the J segment 7 bases; nucleotides outside the gene matches: 12. The CDR3 has 15 amino acids. The CDR3 nucleotides read TGTGCCAGCAGTTCAGGGGCAGGGGGCTTGGGTGGCTACACCTTC. Translating gives CASSSGAGGLGGYTF.

With respect to this clone: Its ends do not fully match the called genes, so a read error is possible. This chain uses TRBV7-6 with TRBJ1-3; D is unresolved. Germline-derived CDR1 and CDR2 are SGHVS and FNYEAQ. CDR3 length: 11 residues. DNA for the CDR3: TGTGCCAGCACTAATTACGGGGAGCGTATATTT. It codes for CASTNYGERIF.

This chain connects TRBV5-1 to TRBJ2-7; D ambiguous. This CDR3 contains 16 residues. The V and J ends lost 0 bases and 2 bases respectively, with 15 bases between them. The germline CDR1 and CDR2 sequences are SGHRS and YFSETQ. Written as DNA, the CDR3 is TGCGCCAGCAGCTTGGAAGCTCGCAACCGGGCCTACGAGCAGTACTTC. This gives the protein CASSLEARNRAYEQYF.

In its sample, this clone was seen a few times. This CDR3 reads CAISVGTHTEAFF. The DNA of the CDR3 is TGTGCCATCAGTGTAGGGACTCACACTGAAGCTTTCTTT. The chain joins TRBV10-3 to TRBJ1-1; perhaps TRBD1 as D (5 bases). In germline, CDR1 is ENHRY, CDR2 SYGVKD. The CDR3 spans 13 residues. Trimming cost V 4 bases and J 3 bases, with 9 bases left between them.

This chain links TRBV6-1 with TRBJ2-1, with 13 bases fitting TRBD2. Germline trimming cut 6 bases from V and 6 bases from J; bases unmatched to any gene: 5. Germline values: CDR1 MNHNS, CDR2 SASEGT. This CDR3 comprises 15 residues. The CDR3 coding sequence is TGTGCCAGCAGAGGGACTAGCGGGGTCCCCAATGAGCAGTTCTTC. It yields the protein CASRGTSGVPNEQFF.

The rearrangement uses TRBV7-3 and TRBJ1-5, with D hard to call. CDR3 length: 13 residues. With 5 bases removed from V and 3 bases from J, the gap between germline ends came to 8 bases. The germline CDR1 and CDR2 sequences are SGHTA and FQGTGA. CDR3 nucleotides: TGTGCCAGCAGCGAAGGGCCCAATCAGCCCCAGCATTTT. This sequence encodes CASSEGPNQPQHF.

This clone was observed a few times. The chain has TRBV18 and TRBJ1-1; D call uncertain. This CDR3 has 13 amino acids. From germline, CDR1 is KGHSH and CDR2 LQKENI. Trimming removed 3 bases from V and 5 bases from J, with 10 bases in between. The CDR3, as DNA: TGTGCCAGCTCACCCCTGGTGGGGACTGAAGCTTTCTTT. It is translated as CASSPLVGTEAFF.

CDR3 residues: CASSQDRNDEQFF. The CDR3 coding sequence is TGTGCCAGCAGCCAAGACAGGAACGATGAGCAGTTCTTC. V usage is TRBV11-1 and J usage is TRBJ2-1; the D gene is possibly TRBD1 (6 bases). V lost 5 bases to trimming and J lost 8 bases, with 13 bases between them. This CDR3 has 13 amino acids. The V gene's germline CDR1 is SGHAT and CDR2 FQDESV (reference sequence). The variable domain in full, with the rest retrieved from reference TRBV11-1 and TRBJ2-1, is EAEVAQSPRYKITEKSQAVAFWCDPISGHATLYWYRQILGQGPELLVQFQDESVVDDSQLPKDRFSAERLKGVDSTLKIQPAELGDSAMYLCASSQDRNDEQFFGPGTRLTVL.

The rearrangement uses TRBV20-1 and TRBJ1-1; D perhaps matches TRBD1 (5 bases). The CDR3 is made up of 11 amino acids. Germline V CDR1 and CDR2: DFQATT, SNEGSKA (reference sequence). V was cut by 5 bases and J by 1 base, with 5 bases left in between. In DNA, the CDR3 is TGCAGTGCTCAGGGGAACACTGAAGCTTTCTTT. Amino acids: CSAQGNTEAFF.